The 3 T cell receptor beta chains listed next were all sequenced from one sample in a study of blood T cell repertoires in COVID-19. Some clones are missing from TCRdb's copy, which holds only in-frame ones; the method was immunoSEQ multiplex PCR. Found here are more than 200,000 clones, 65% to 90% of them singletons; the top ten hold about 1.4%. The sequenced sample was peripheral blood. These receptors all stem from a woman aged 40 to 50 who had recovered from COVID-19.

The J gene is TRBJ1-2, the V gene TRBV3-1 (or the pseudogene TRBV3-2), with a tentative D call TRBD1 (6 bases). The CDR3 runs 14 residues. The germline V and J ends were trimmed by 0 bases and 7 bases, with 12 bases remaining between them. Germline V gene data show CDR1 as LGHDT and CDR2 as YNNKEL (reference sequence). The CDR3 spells CASSQDRGGPGYTF. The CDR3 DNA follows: TGTGCCAGCAGCCAAGATCGGGGGGGCCCTGGCTACACCTTC.

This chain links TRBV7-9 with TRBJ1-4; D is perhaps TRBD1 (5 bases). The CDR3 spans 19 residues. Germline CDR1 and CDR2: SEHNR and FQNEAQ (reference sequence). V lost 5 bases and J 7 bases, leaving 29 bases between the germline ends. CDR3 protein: CASSKGYIGTSGPPEKLFF. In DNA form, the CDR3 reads TGTGCCAGCAGCAAAGGATACATTGGGACTAGCGGGCCCCCTGAAAAACTGTTTTTT. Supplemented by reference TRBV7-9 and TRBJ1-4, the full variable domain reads DTGVSQNPRHKITKRGQNVTFRCDPISEHNRLYWYRQTLGQGPEFLTYFQNEAQLEKSRLLSDRFSAERPKGSFSTLEIQRTEQGDSAMYLCASSKGYIGTSGPPEKLFFGSGTQLSVL.

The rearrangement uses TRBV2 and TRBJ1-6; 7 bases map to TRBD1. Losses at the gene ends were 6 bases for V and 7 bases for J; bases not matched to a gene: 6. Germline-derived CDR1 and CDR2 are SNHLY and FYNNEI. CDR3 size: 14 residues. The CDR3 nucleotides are TGTGCCAGCAGAACAGGGGTACAAAATTCACCCCTCCACTTT. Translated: CASRTGVQNSPLHF.